This T cell receptor beta chain was observed in a study of blood T cell repertoires in COVID-19 (dated by TCRdb to the early 2020s). Background on the whole study: Collaborator samples came from the United States, Italy and Spain and covered acute and convalescent phases of COVID-19. The prospective study material was composed of cDNA or gDNA derived from T cells, B-cell-depleted T cells, or PBMCs. Deeply sampled blood TCRbeta repertoires from subjects exposed to, actively infected with, or recovered from COVID-19 were included in the dataset. A freely available public database, intended as a resource for researchers studying the immune response to SARS-CoV-2, is where the repertoires were released. The samples were drawn from the first 160 participants of the ongoing ImmuneRACE study and from some 1,300 subjects provided by 6 global collaborators. Nearly every sample came with metadata listing a de-identified subject ID, COVID-19 status, age in years and sex. HLA class I and class II types, where available, came from metadata supplied by the sample provider rather than from assay-based typing. Broader findings and caveats from the paper: How much clinical and demographic metadata was included differed by source and by participant, and the metadata was provided uncurated.

One collaborating source in Seattle enrolled patients while the patients were actively infected and followed the patients over time throughout the course of disease. Each collaborating institution followed its own protocols to collect whole blood in K2EDTA tubes. For TCRbeta analysis, collaborator samples were shipped as frozen whole blood, as isolated PBMCs, or as DNA extracted from either sample type. Turning to this clone: What antigen it recognizes has not been identified. The input lacks base qualities; no much larger clone sits a single base away.

The immunoSEQ Assay, a bias-controlled multiplex PCR, was used to amplify TCRbeta CDR3 regions from genomic DNA. Turning to the authors' computational methods: Nucleated cell counts per sample were estimated from amplification of reference gene primers within the assay. To quantify the absolute abundance of each unique TCRbeta CDR3 rearrangement, sequence reads were collapsed and filtered. For each sample, productive Simpson clonality was calculated as the square root of Simpson's diversity index across productive rearrangements. Drawn from immuneACCESS, this table holds only the in-frame rearrangements with V and J called that TCRdb kept. Clones are partly lost; checked studies trace under half to an unresolved V gene and leave the rest unexplained. That table is the source of V, J and clone size, and D and trimming were worked out from the DNA. In this sample the table shows about 150,000 clones, around 89% of which occur a single time. Together, the top ten hold around 15% of the sample.

For CDR1 and CDR2, the germline V gene (reference sequence) lists GTSNPN and SVGIG. Germline trimming amounts to 8 bases on V and 4 bases on J, with 10 as the count of junction bases outside the gene matches. Its CDR3 holds 14 amino acids, cysteine through phenylalanine. The sequence is cut down to CDR3 DNA, 42 bases in frame from base 1. Sample: peripheral blood. The sequence was obtained from a man aged 18 to 29 with COVID-19, enrolled during active disease. The chain is assembled from TRBV30 and TRBJ2-2, with TRBD2 identical over 7 junction bases. The nucleotides read TGTGCCCACCTGCGGCGGGAGACCACCGGGGAGCTGTTTTTT. It codes for CAHLRRETTGELFF.